This TCR beta chain derives from a study of T cells in Graves' hyperthyroidism and ophthalmopathy. In the study overall: Peripheral blood collection took place at initial diagnosis, before any treatment. Notes on the study in general: In validation, the model predicted ophthalmopathy. These predictions came a median roughly 6.5 months before onset.

This clonotype was detected a few times. As yet, its antigen is unknown. Exclusion criteria comprised uncontrolled infection, other autoimmune disease, pregnancy or lactation. Used for diagnoses were clinical symptoms, serum thyroxine and TRAb, thyroid ultrasound and orbital computed tomography. V lost 6 bases and J lost 2, with 12 bases in between. This CDR3 has 14 residues. Authors of the study amplified TCR beta CDR3 regions from RNA transcripts. First-round RT-PCR of the TCR CDR3 relied on the HTBI primer set. TCRdb re-analysed the multiplex PCR reads in MiXCR, keeping a single row per CDR3 protein. The sample has around 700,000 distinct CDR3 sequences, approximately 19% seen once.

Sequencing was performed on blood. The source is a woman aged 45-59 years with Graves' hyperthyroidism that later progressed to Graves' ophthalmopathy. The gene calls are TRBV12-3 or TRBV12-4 and TRBJ2-3; no clear D gene. As DNA, the CDR3 is TGTGCCAGCAGAACTCGGACCCTCACAGATACGCAGTATTTT. Amino acids: CASRTRTLTDTQYF.